The T cell receptor (beta chain) described here comes from a study of cytomegalovirus exposure and HLA in healthy donors. Study-wide results and caveats: It was approximately 170 TCR beta chains that were listed as cytomegalovirus-associated.

Points on this clone: Its target is unknown.

13 Jbeta primers and 60 Vbeta primers were used for the PCR. Method: immunoSEQ multiplex PCR; TCRdb's copy keeps in-frame clones and lacks some. The sample has around 140,000 clones; approximately 60% are singletons. The CDR3 spans 15 residues. Germline-derived CDR1 and CDR2 are SEHNR and FQNEAQ (reference sequence). Germline trimming cut 2 bases from V and 9 bases from J; bases unmatched to any gene: 9. All the people who gave samples were healthy bone marrow donors. Material for sequencing was PBMCs. The clonotype was recovered from a woman between 40 and 50 years old in good health and CMV-seronegative. The chain combines TRBV7-9 with TRBJ2-1; 8 bases are shared with TRBD2. The CDR3 here is CASSLISGGVREQFF. CDR3 DNA: TGTGCCAGCAGCTTAATAAGCGGGGGTGTCCGTGAGCAGTTCTTC.